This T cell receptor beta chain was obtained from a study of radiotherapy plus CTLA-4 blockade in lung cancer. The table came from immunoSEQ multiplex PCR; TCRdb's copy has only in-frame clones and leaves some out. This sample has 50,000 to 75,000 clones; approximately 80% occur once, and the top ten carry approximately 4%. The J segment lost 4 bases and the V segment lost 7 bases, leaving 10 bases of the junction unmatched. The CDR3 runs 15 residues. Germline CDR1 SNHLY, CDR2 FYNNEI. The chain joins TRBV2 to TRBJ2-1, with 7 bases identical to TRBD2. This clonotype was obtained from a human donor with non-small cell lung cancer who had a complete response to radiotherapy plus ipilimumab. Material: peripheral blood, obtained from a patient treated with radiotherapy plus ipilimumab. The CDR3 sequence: CASTVASGKYNEQFF. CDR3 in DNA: TGTGCCAGCACGGTAGCCAGCGGGAAGTACAATGAGCAGTTCTTC.